These 9 T cell receptor beta chains originate from one sample sequenced in a study of T cells in Graves' hyperthyroidism and ophthalmopathy. TCR beta CDR3 regions were amplified from RNA. First-round RT-PCR targeting the TCR CDR3 was performed with the HTBI primer set. TCRdb reanalysed the multiplex PCR reads using MiXCR and keeps one entry per CDR3 protein. Found here are around 540,000 distinct CDR3 sequences, about 16% of them singletons; the top ten hold 25% to 30%. The source material was blood. All receptors derive from a woman under 40 with Graves' ophthalmopathy.

The table lists this clonotype with many counts. This chain joins TRBV11-2 and TRBJ2-1, with D perhaps given as TRBD1 or TRBD2 (6 bases each). Trimming removed 7 bases from V and 2 bases from J, with 21 bases in between. This CDR3 contains 17 residues. Germline CDR1 SGHAT, CDR2 FQNNGV. The CDR3 spells CASTSPKGDSTYNEQFF. The CDR3 DNA sequence: TGTGCCAGCACCTCTCCCAAGGGGGACTCAACCTACAATGAGCAGTTCTTC.

Regarding this clonotype: With a much larger clone just one base away, this may be a read error. The chain employs TRBV28 and TRBJ2-2, with 10 positions matching TRBD2. This CDR3 spans 20 amino acids. Germline-derived CDR1 and CDR2 are MDHEN and SYDVKM. The CDR3 loop is CAGSLYLLAGAFGLTGELFF. In DNA form, the CDR3 reads TGTGCCGGCAGTTTATATCTCCTAGCGGGAGCCTTCGGGCTCACCGGGGAGCTGTTTTTT.

V and J are TRBV5-4 and TRBJ2-3, with 8 bases fitting TRBD2. The trim removed 4 bases at V and 0 bases at J, leaving 4 bases unmatched. This CDR3 is 15 amino acids long. Germline V gene sequence: CDR1 SGHNT, CDR2 YYREEE (reference sequence). This CDR3 is CASSRGGTSTDTQYF. In DNA form, the CDR3 reads TGTGCCAGCAGCCGGGGGGGGACTAGCACAGATACGCAGTATTTT.

This clonotype was recorded many times. The chain combines TRBV5-1 with TRBJ2-3; a possible D gene is TRBD2 (6 bases). The germline V gene has CDR1 SGHRS and CDR2 YFSETQ. This CDR3 has 15 amino acids. Trimming shortened V by 4 bases and J by 3 bases, and 15 bases separated the two germline ends. Here the CDR3 DNA reads TGCGCCAGCAGCCCCCCGACTAGAGCAACAGATACGCAGTATTTT. Its protein is CASSPPTRATDTQYF.

The chain employs TRBV2 and TRBJ1-5; 7 bases line up with TRBD1. Germline V gene data show CDR1 as SNHLY and CDR2 as FYNNEI. The CDR3 totals 13 residues. V shed 6 bases and J 6 bases; nucleotides not matched to a gene: 5. The DNA of the CDR3 is TGTGCCAGCAGCGAGAGGGGGCGTCAGCCCCAGCATTTT. The encoded protein is CASSERGRQPQHF.

A few counts support this clonotype. This rearrangement joins TRBV19 to TRBJ1-5; D not certain. CDR1 is LNHDA and CDR2 is SQIVND in the germline V gene (reference sequence). The CDR3 length is 13 residues. Between the trimmed V and J ends, which lost 7 bases and 0 bases, there was a span of 7 bases. The CDR3 loop is CASMGYSNQPQHF. For the CDR3, the DNA is TGTGCCAGTATGGGGTATAGCAATCAGCCCCAGCATTTT.

This clonotype was counted only a few times. The V call is TRBV15, the J call TRBJ2-7; no clear D. The CDR3 is made up of 16 amino acids. Trimming removed 0 bases from V and 6 bases from J, with 18 bases in between. Germline CDR1 and CDR2: LNHNV and YYDKDF (reference sequence). This CDR3 is CATSRDPSSGWGEQYF. For the CDR3, the DNA is TGTGCCACCAGCAGAGATCCTTCGTCAGGTTGGGGCGAGCAGTACTTC.

This sequence joins TRBV12-3 or TRBV12-4 and TRBJ2-5; 9 bases fit TRBD2. V shed 7 bases, J shed 3 bases, and the junction held 9 bases outside the gene matches. This CDR3 has 15 residues. In nucleotides, the CDR3 is TGTGCCAGCAACCCGGGACTAGCAATCAAAGAGACCCAGTACTTC. This codes for CASNPGLAIKETQYF.

CDR3 residues: CSVEDGQGANYGYTF. The CDR3 region has the DNA TGCAGCGTTGAAGACGGCCAGGGGGCTAACTATGGCTACACCTTC. J is TRBJ1-2 and V is TRBV29-1, with 7 bases identical to TRBD1. The CDR3 runs to 15 residues. V was pared by 0 bases and J by 0 bases, with 4 bases of the junction left unmatched. The germline gives CDR1 SQVTM, CDR2 ANQGSEA.